Presented here are 13 T cell receptor beta chains from one specimen sequenced in a study of blood T cells in healthy people across ages. The authors ran a second PCR of about 6 to 12 cycles using a sample-barcoded 5' primer and a J-beta primer mix. MiXCR, applied by TCRdb to the 5' RACE reads, yields one record per CDR3 protein. The sample has about 1 million distinct CDR3 sequences, 45% seen once. Input material: blood. The receptors come from a woman aged 60 to 75 in good health.

The CDR3 DNA is TGTGCCAGCAGCCAAAACCGGGACAGGGGTTCTGAGCAGTTCTTC. Amino acids: CASSQNRDRGSEQFF. The rearrangement joins TRBV14 to TRBJ2-1; 10 bases fit TRBD1. CDR1 and CDR2 (germline): SGHDN, FVKESK. The length of the CDR3 is 15 residues. Trimming cost V 2 bases and J 9 bases; bases outside gene matches: 7.

The V and J genes are TRBV24-1 and TRBJ2-5; 8 bases are a match to TRBD2. This CDR3 is built from 18 residues. V lost 1 base and J lost 11; bases outside the gene matches: 20. The germline CDR1 and CDR2 sequences are KGHDR and SFDVKD. CDR3 sequence (DNA): TGTGCCACCAGTGATTTTGTGAGTCGGGAGGGCCCCTACAATGAGCAGTACTTC. Protein sequence: CATSDFVSREGPYNEQYF.

A few counts support this clonotype. The genes are TRBV27 and TRBJ2-5, with 8 bases fitting TRBD2. The germline V gene encodes CDR1 MNHEY and CDR2 SMNVEV (reference sequence). The J segment lost 11 bases and the V segment lost 7 bases, leaving 9 bases of the junction unmatched. The CDR3 is made up of 12 amino acids. The CDR3 bases are TGTGCCAGCACTAGCGGGCCCGGAGAGCAGTACTTC. Translating it yields CASTSGPGEQYF.

The genes are TRBV27 and TRBJ1-2; tentatively, D is TRBD1 (5 bases). The CDR3 has 15 amino acids. Per the germline V gene, CDR1 is MNHEY and CDR2 is SMNVEV (reference sequence). V was pared by 6 bases and J by 0 bases, with 14 bases between. This chain's CDR3 is CASSRAAGSNYGYTF. The CDR3 DNA reads as TGTGCCAGCAGCCGAGCGGCAGGGTCTAACTATGGCTACACCTTC.

The chain combines TRBV2 with TRBJ2-3, with TRBD2 matching over 7 bases. This CDR3 comprises 15 residues. CDR1 is SNHLY and CDR2 is FYNNEI in the germline V gene. V shed 9 bases, J shed 4 bases, and the junction held 13 bases outside the gene matches. CDR3 sequence (DNA): TGTGCCAGGTCTACGTCCGAACGGGAGGCAGATACGCAGTATTTT. Its protein is CARSTSEREADTQYF.

This clonotype was seen more than once but under ten times. The chain is built from TRBV20-1 and TRBJ2-1; possible D gene TRBD2, 5 bases. V lost 3 bases and J lost 0, with 12 bases in between. The CDR3 runs 15 residues. Germline assignment: CDR1 DFQATT and CDR2 SNEGSKA (reference sequence). The CDR3 loop reads CSARDWRYSYNEQFF. The CDR3 region has the DNA TGCAGTGCTAGGGACTGGCGGTACTCCTACAATGAGCAGTTCTTC.

V usage is TRBV20-1 and J usage is TRBJ2-1, with D hard to call. The CDR3 sequence is 11 residues long. V lost 6 bases to trimming and J lost 6 bases, with 9 bases between them. CDR1 and CDR2 (germline): DFQATT, SNEGSKA (reference sequence). CDR3 amino acids: CSATWANEQFF. The CDR3, as DNA: TGCAGTGCCACTTGGGCCAATGAGCAGTTCTTC.

This clonotype was picked up a small number of times. This chain connects TRBV20-1 to TRBJ2-7, with TRBD2 matching over 7 bases. The CDR3 is made up of 14 amino acids. Germline V lookup: CDR1 DFQATT, CDR2 SNEGSKA (reference sequence). V shed 5 bases and J 4 bases; nucleotides not matched to a gene: 11. CDR3 region: CSAPSWTSMYEQYF. CDR3 bases: TGCAGTGCTCCCTCATGGACTAGTATGTACGAGCAGTACTTC.

This clonotype was seen only a few times. This chain links TRBV25-1 with TRBJ1-2; D gene unclear. This CDR3 has 13 residues. Germline V gives CDR1 MGHDK, CDR2 SYGVNS. V was shortened by 5 bases and J by 6 bases, with 13 bases between the two germline ends. The CDR3 protein is CASSIQFSDGYTF. For the CDR3, the DNA is TGTGCCAGCAGTATCCAGTTCTCGGATGGCTACACCTTC.

J is TRBJ1-2 and V is TRBV12-3 or TRBV12-4; 7 nucleotides line up with TRBD1. The CDR3 loop spans 15 amino acids. V lost 6 bases to trimming and J lost 5 bases; unmatched junction nucleotides: 12. As DNA, the CDR3 is TGTGCCAGCAGACCCGCAGGACAGGCGGAGTATGGCTACACCTTC. Amino acid sequence: CASRPAGQAEYGYTF.

The chain recombines TRBV24-1 with TRBJ2-1; possibly TRBD1 for D (5 bases). In germline, CDR1 is KGHDR, CDR2 SFDVKD. V lost 9 bases to trimming and J lost 6 bases, with 14 bases between them. CDR3 length: 13 residues. This CDR3 is CATGANEANEQFF. The CDR3 DNA sequence: TGTGCCACCGGGGCTAATGAGGCCAATGAGCAGTTCTTC.

The chain recombines TRBV3-1 with TRBJ2-1; TRBD2 aligns across 13 bases. The CDR3 is 16 residues long. The germline V gene encodes CDR1 LGHDT and CDR2 YNNKEL (reference sequence). V was pared by 6 bases and J by 9 bases, with 11 bases of the junction left unmatched. In nucleotides, the CDR3 is TGTGCCAGCAGTCCTACTAGCGGGAGGGCCCGGGGTGAGCAGTTCTTC. As protein: CASSPTSGRARGEQFF.

V usage is TRBV27 and J usage is TRBJ1-1; perhaps TRBD1 as D (6 bases). CDR3 length: 16 amino acids. Germline-derived CDR1 and CDR2 are MNHEY and SMNVEV (reference sequence). V lost 6 bases and J 5 bases, leaving 22 bases between the germline ends. The CDR3 loop reads CASRFWGGGGGTEAFF. CDR3 nucleotide sequence: TGTGCCAGCAGATTTTGGGGAGGGGGGGGAGGAACTGAAGCTTTCTTT.